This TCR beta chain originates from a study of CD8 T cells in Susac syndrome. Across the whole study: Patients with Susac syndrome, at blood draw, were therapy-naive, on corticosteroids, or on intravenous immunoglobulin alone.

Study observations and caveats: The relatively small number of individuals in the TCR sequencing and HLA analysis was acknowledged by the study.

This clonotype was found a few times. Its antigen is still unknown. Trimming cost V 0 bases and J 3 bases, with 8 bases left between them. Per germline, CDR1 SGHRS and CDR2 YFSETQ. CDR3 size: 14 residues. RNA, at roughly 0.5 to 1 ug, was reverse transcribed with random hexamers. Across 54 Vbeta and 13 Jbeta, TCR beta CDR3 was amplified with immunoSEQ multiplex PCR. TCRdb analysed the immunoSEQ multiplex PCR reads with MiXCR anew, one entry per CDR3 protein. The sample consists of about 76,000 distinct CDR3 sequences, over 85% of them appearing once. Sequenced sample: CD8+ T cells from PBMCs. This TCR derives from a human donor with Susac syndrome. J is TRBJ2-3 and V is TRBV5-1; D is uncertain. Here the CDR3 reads CASSLVKETDTQYF. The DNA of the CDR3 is TGCGCCAGCAGCTTGGTAAAGGAGACAGATACGCAGTATTTT.